This T cell receptor beta chain was recovered during a study of a mutant IDH1 vaccine in newly diagnosed glioma. Concerning this clone: No antigen is known for it.

The germline gives CDR1 MRHNA, CDR2 SNTAGT. Deletions cut 2 bases from V and 4 bases from J, with 3 bases between. This CDR3 is built from 11 residues. The time point here: week 47, end of study. Every single dose of the vaccine, 300 ug of mutant IDH1 20-mer peptide, came with topical imiquimod. Sequenced by immunoSEQ multiplex PCR; TCRdb stores in-frame clones only, minus some. The sample consists of more than 50,000 clones, about 65% of them appearing once. The starting material was peripheral blood mononuclear cells (PBMCs), obtained from a glioma patient whose treatment included an IDH1 peptide vaccine. The chain has TRBV6-4 and TRBJ2-7; D gene ambiguous. The source is a man in his forties with glioma. Some clones in this sample may be carry-over from other donors' samples. For the CDR3, the DNA is TGTGCCAGCAGTGACGGGTACGAGCAGTACTTC. Amino acid sequence: CASSDGYEQYF.